The 23 T cell receptor beta chains in this list originate from one sample, sequenced in a study of CD8+ T cells in alopecia areata. Following extraction, RNA underwent reverse transcription to cDNA, which served as the sequencing template. Libraries were prepared by immunoSEQ multiplex PCR; TCRdb keeps only in-frame clonotypes and omits some of them. Among roughly 280,000 clones listed, about 62% were seen once. The treatment was: oral pan-JAK inhibitor, 5-10 mg twice daily. This specimen was CD4+ T cells sorted from blood, taken around week 53, from a patient treated with tofacitinib. The receptors here all came from a human donor with alopecia areata.

V gene TRBV9 combines with J gene TRBJ1-1; D is undetermined. Per the germline V gene, CDR1 is SGDLS and CDR2 is YYNGEE. V dropped 0 bases and J dropped 6 bases, with 15 bases sitting between them. The CDR3 is made up of 15 amino acids. DNA of the CDR3: TGTGCCAGCAGCGTAGCGAGGGCCGGGATGGCTGAAGCTTTCTTT. It specifies CASSVARAGMAEAFF.

This rearrangement joins TRBV5-1 to TRBJ2-5; TRBD2 agrees at 11 bases. Germline values: CDR1 SGHRS, CDR2 YFSETQ. CDR3 length equals 14 residues. Germline trimming cut 7 bases from V and 2 bases from J; bases unmatched to any gene: 4. CDR3 protein: CASSSGGPQETQYF. The DNA for the CDR3 is TGCGCCAGCTCTAGCGGGGGGCCTCAAGAGACCCAGTACTTC. Drawing the rest from reference TRBV5-1 and TRBJ2-5, the complete variable domain is KAGVTQTPRYLIKTRGQQVTLSCSPISGHRSVSWYQQTPGQGLQFLFEYFSETQRNKGNFPGRFSGRQFSNSRSEMNVSTLELGDSALYLCASSSGGPQETQYFGPGTRLLVL.

V usage is TRBV4-3 and J usage is TRBJ2-2; D is uncertain. The germline CDR1 and CDR2 sequences are LGHNA and YSLEER. CDR3 length: 12 amino acids. Trimming removed 2 bases at V and 2 bases at J, with 0 bases between. CDR3 bases: TGCGCCAGCAGCCAAAACACCGGGGAGCTGTTTTTT. This sequence encodes CASSQNTGELFF.

This clone was counted only a few times. This chain joins TRBV25-1 and TRBJ1-1; possible D gene TRBD1, 5 bases. This CDR3 is built from 13 residues. V was clipped by 8 bases and J by 1 base, with 11 bases between them. Germline loops: CDR1 MGHDK, CDR2 SYGVNS. CDR3 nucleotides: TGTGCCAGCTCCCCTGGGGGGAACACTGAAGCTTTCTTT. Amino acids: CASSPGGNTEAFF.

This chain connects TRBV7-2 to TRBJ1-5, with D tentatively TRBD1 (5 bases). The V gene lost 5 bases and the J gene lost 9 bases, with 17 bases spanning the gap. This CDR3 contains 14 residues. Germline V gives CDR1 SGHTA, CDR2 FQGNSA. The CDR3 protein is CASSPGTGPAPQHF. The CDR3 DNA sequence: TGTGCCAGCAGCCCCGGGACCGGCCCCGCGCCCCAGCATTTT.

CDR3 sequence reads: CSVDRAMNTEAFF. The CDR3 DNA follows: TGCAGCGTTGATCGGGCTATGAACACTGAAGCTTTCTTT. The J gene is TRBJ1-1, the V gene TRBV29-1; unclear D gene. CDR3 length: 13 residues. V was trimmed by 3 bases and J by 0 bases, leaving 8 bases between them. CDR1 SQVTM and CDR2 ANQGSEA come from the germline V gene.

This clone came up a few times. The chain joins TRBV7-8 to TRBJ1-6, with 7 bases that match TRBD1. From germline, CDR1 is SGHVS and CDR2 FQNEAQ. The CDR3 has 17 residues. The V segment lost 5 bases and the J segment 0 bases; nucleotides outside the gene matches: 7. In nucleotides, the CDR3 is TGTGCCAGCAGCCCGGGACAGTTGAGCTCCTATAATTCACCCCTCCACTTT. The encoded protein is CASSPGQLSSYNSPLHF.

This clone has a single count. The chain recombines TRBV29-1 with TRBJ2-7; 7 bases are a match to TRBD1. CDR3 size: 12 residues. The J segment lost 5 bases and the V segment lost 6 bases, leaving 7 bases of the junction unmatched. Per the germline V gene, CDR1 is SQVTM and CDR2 is ANQGSEA. CDR3: CSVGQVEDEQYF. As DNA, the CDR3 is TGCAGCGTAGGACAGGTGGAGGACGAGCAGTACTTC.

This clone was seen only a few times. The chain is built from TRBV7-2 and TRBJ2-2; D may be TRBD2 (5 bases). V lost 4 bases to trimming and J lost 7 bases, with 13 bases between them. The germline V gene has CDR1 SGHTA and CDR2 FQGNSA. This CDR3 contains 14 residues. The CDR3 sequence: CASSSRGIVGELFF. The CDR3 coding sequence is TGTGCCAGCAGCTCCCGAGGGATCGTCGGGGAGCTGTTTTTT. Full variable domain (rest looked up from reference TRBV7-2 and TRBJ2-2): GAGVSQSPSNKVTEKGKDVELRCDPISGHTALYWYRQSLGQGLEFLIYFQGNSAPDKSGLPSDRFSAERTGGSVSTLTIQRTQQEDSAVYLCASSSRGIVGELFFGEGSRLTVL.

This clone was counted only a few times. The chain employs TRBV29-1 and TRBJ2-5, with 7 bases fitting TRBD1. V lost 5 bases, J lost 2 bases, and 5 bases stayed unmatched. Per germline, CDR1 SQVTM and CDR2 ANQGSEA. The CDR3 contains 13 residues. CDR3 nucleotide sequence: TGCAGCGTTCGGGGCAGGGGGCAAGAGACCCAGTACTTC. It yields the protein CSVRGRGQETQYF.

The chain combines TRBV30 with TRBJ1-6; D unclear. CDR1 GTSNPN and CDR2 SVGIG come from the germline V gene (reference sequence). With 5 bases removed from V and 6 bases from J, the gap between germline ends came to 14 bases. CDR3 length equals 14 residues. This CDR3 is CAWLSQSFNSPLHF. CDR3 sequence (DNA): TGTGCCTGGCTTAGTCAGAGCTTTAATTCACCCCTCCACTTT.

This clone came up once. The genes are TRBV5-1 and TRBJ2-7; possible D gene TRBD1, 6 bases. Looked up from germline, CDR1 is SGHRS and CDR2 is YFSETQ. The V gene lost 0 bases and the J gene lost 3 bases, with 13 bases spanning the gap. The CDR3 consists of 15 residues. The CDR3 DNA sequence: TGCGCCAGCAGCTTGGAACAGGGTCTACGCTACGAGCAGTACTTC. Protein sequence: CASSLEQGLRYEQYF. Full variable domain (missing parts from reference TRBV5-1 and TRBJ2-7): KAGVTQTPRYLIKTRGQQVTLSCSPISGHRSVSWYQQTPGQGLQFLFEYFSETQRNKGNFPGRFSGRQFSNSRSEMNVSTLELGDSALYLCASSLEQGLRYEQYFGPGTRLTVT.

This clone showed up just once. The rearrangement links TRBV25-1 to TRBJ2-7; D is possibly TRBD1 or TRBD2 (5 bases each). This CDR3 has 16 residues. Between the trimmed V and J ends, which lost 2 bases and 6 bases, there was a span of 20 bases. Germline-derived CDR1 and CDR2 are MGHDK and SYGVNS. The CDR3 bases are TGTGCCAGCAGTGAAACTGGTCCAGGGAAGAGGGGCGAGCAGTACTTC. Encoded protein: CASSETGPGKRGEQYF.

This clone was recorded a few times. The chain is built from TRBV6-5 and TRBJ1-1; the D is unclear. Trimming removed 5 bases from V and 5 bases from J, with 12 bases in between. From germline, CDR1 is MNHEY and CDR2 SVGAGI. This CDR3 contains 13 residues. CDR3 sequence: CASSPQRDTEAFF. The CDR3, as DNA: TGTGCCAGCAGTCCCCAGAGAGATACTGAAGCTTTCTTT.

The chain uses TRBV5-1 and TRBJ2-7, with no clear D. This CDR3 comprises 12 residues. The V end lost 6 bases, the J end lost 0 bases, and 7 bases lay between the germline ends. CDR1 and CDR2 (germline): SGHRS, YFSETQ. The CDR3 DNA is TGCGCCAGCACAGACACCTCCTACGAGCAGTACTTC. Protein: CASTDTSYEQYF.

The CDR3 spells CASSQARTLPETQYF. CDR3 nucleotides: TGTGCCAGCAGCCAAGCCCGGACCCTCCCGGAGACCCAGTACTTC. The chain couples TRBV14 to TRBJ2-5; D not resolved. The germline CDR1 and CDR2 sequences are SGHDN and FVKESK. CDR3 length equals 15 residues. V was trimmed by 1 base and J by 5 bases, leaving 14 bases between them.

The V gene is TRBV11-2, the J gene TRBJ1-2; D ambiguous. The V end was cut by 0 bases, the J end by 0 bases, with 8 bases between. The germline V gene encodes CDR1 SGHAT and CDR2 FQNNGV. This CDR3 spans 15 amino acids. The CDR3 region has the DNA TGTGCCAGCAGCTTAGACGCGGAAGCTAACTATGGCTACACCTTC. This codes for CASSLDAEANYGYTF.

This clone has only a few counts. This sequence joins TRBV29-1 and TRBJ2-3, with D possibly TRBD1 on 6 matching bases. The CDR3 is 13 residues long. V lost 6 bases and J 6 bases, leaving 16 bases between the germline ends. Germline-derived CDR1 and CDR2 are SQVTM and ANQGSEA. CDR3 protein: CSVTGHLGDTQYF. CDR3 DNA: TGCAGCGTAACGGGACACCTTGGGGATACGCAGTATTTT.

The J gene is TRBJ2-7, the V gene TRBV29-1, with D unclear. This CDR3 spans 11 amino acids. Germline values: CDR1 SQVTM, CDR2 ANQGSEA. Trimming pared 4 bases from V and 5 bases from J, leaving 9 bases between. For the CDR3, the DNA is TGCAGCGTTGTATTAAGGGACGAGCAGTACTTC. Encoded protein: CSVVLRDEQYF.

The chain recombines TRBV5-6 with TRBJ2-1; 8 bases map to TRBD2. This CDR3 is built from 15 residues. The germline V gene has CDR1 SGHDT and CDR2 YYEEEE. Losses at the gene ends were 0 bases for V and 5 bases for J; bases not matched to a gene: 4. CDR3 region: CASSLAGLANNEQFF. In nucleotides, the CDR3 is TGTGCCAGCAGCTTGGCCGGACTAGCTAACAATGAGCAGTTCTTC.

This chain links TRBV30 with TRBJ1-2; 9 nucleotides agree with TRBD1. The V and J ends lost 0 bases and 4 bases, in that order; junction bases with no gene match: 3. Germline CDR1 GTSNPN, CDR2 SVGIG (reference sequence). The CDR3 is 14 residues long. CDR3: CAWSVGTGIYGYTF. Here the CDR3 DNA reads TGTGCCTGGAGTGTAGGGACAGGGATCTATGGCTACACCTTC.

In this sample, this clone turned up a few times. This CDR3 reads CASSWGPGGGVSPLHF. The CDR3 DNA sequence: TGCGCCAGCAGCTGGGGGCCCGGTGGAGGAGTTTCACCCCTCCACTTT. J is TRBJ1-6 and V is TRBV5-1; tentatively, D is TRBD1 (6 bases). The CDR3 is 16 residues long. The germline CDR1 and CDR2 sequences are SGHRS and YFSETQ. V lost 3 bases and J 9 bases, leaving 19 bases between the germline ends.

This clone showed up just a few times. The rearrangement uses TRBV30 and TRBJ1-5; D might be TRBD1 (5 bases). Per germline, CDR1 GTSNPN and CDR2 SVGIG (reference sequence). Trimming took off 0 bases at V and 5 bases at J, with 14 bases between the two ends. This CDR3 spans 15 amino acids. The DNA for the CDR3 is TGTGCCTGGAGTGTATCGGCAAAAGGGGATCAGCCCCAGCATTTT. Amino acids: CAWSVSAKGDQPQHF.